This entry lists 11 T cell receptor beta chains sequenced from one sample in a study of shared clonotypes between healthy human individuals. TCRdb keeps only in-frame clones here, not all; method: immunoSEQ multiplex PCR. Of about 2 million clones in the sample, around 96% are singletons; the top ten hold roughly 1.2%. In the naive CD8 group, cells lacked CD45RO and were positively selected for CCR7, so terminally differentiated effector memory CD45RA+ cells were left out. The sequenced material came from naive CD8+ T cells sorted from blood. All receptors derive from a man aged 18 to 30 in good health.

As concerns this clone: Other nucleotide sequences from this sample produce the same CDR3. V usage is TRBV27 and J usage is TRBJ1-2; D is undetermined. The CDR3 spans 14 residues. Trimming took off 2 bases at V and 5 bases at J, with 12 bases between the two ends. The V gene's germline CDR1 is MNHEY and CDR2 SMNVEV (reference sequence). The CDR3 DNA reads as TGTGCCAGCAGTTTAACGGGAGCGATATATGGCTACACCTTC. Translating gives CASSLTGAIYGYTF.

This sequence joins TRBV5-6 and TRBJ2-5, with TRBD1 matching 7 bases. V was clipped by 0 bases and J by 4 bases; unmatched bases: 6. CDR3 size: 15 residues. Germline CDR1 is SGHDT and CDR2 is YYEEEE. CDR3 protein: CASSLATGWGETQYF. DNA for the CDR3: TGTGCCAGCAGCTTGGCGACAGGGTGGGGAGAGACCCAGTACTTC.

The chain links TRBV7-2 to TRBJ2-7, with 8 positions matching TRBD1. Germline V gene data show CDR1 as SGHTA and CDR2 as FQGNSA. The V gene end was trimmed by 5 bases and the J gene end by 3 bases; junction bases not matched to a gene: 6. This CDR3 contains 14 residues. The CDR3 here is CASSPGTGDYEQYF. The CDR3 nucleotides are TGTGCCAGCAGCCCCGGGACAGGTGACTACGAGCAGTACTTC.

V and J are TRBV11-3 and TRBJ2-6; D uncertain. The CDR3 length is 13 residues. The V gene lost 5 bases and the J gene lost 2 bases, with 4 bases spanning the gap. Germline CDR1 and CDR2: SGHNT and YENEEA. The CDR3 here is CASSQPGANVLTF. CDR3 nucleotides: TGTGCCAGCAGCCAGCCTGGGGCCAACGTCCTGACTTTC. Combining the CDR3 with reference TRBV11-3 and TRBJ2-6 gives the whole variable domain EAGVVQSPRYKIIEKKQPVAFWCNPISGHNTLYWYLQNLGQGPELLIRYENEEAVDDSQLPKDRFSAERLKGVDSTLKIQPAELGDSAVYLCASSQPGANVLTFGAGSRLTVL.

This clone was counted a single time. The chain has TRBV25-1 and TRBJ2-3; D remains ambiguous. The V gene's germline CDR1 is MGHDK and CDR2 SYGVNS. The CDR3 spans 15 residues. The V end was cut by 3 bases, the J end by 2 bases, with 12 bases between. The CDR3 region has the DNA TGTGCCAGCAGTGATTTCTTGGAACCCACAGATACGCAGTATTTT. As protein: CASSDFLEPTDTQYF.

CDR3 nucleotides: TGTGCCAGCAGTGAGACAGGGGGCTGGAATGAGCAGTTCTTC. Its protein is CASSETGGWNEQFF. V gene TRBV2 combines with J gene TRBJ2-1, with 10 bases matching TRBD1. J lost 7 bases, V lost 3 bases, and 3 bases had no gene match. The CDR3 has 14 amino acids. CDR1 is SNHLY, CDR2 FYNNEI, per germline.

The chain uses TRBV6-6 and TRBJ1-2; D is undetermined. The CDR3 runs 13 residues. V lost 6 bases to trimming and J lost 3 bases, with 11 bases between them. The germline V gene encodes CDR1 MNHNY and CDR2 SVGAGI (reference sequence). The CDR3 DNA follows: TGTGCCAGCAGCCATCCTACAGACTATGGCTACACCTTC. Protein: CASSHPTDYGYTF.

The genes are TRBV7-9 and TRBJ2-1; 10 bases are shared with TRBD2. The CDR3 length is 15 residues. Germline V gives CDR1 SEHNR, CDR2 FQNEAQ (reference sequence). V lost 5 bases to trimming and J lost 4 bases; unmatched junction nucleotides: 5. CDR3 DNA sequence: TGTGCCAGCAGCCGTACTAGCGGGGAATACAATGAGCAGTTCTTC. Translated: CASSRTSGEYNEQFF. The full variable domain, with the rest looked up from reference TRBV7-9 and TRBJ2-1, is DTGVSQNPRHKITKRGQNVTFRCDPISEHNRLYWYRQTLGQGPEFLTYFQNEAQLEKSRLLSDRFSAERPKGSFSTLEIQRTEQGDSAMYLCASSRTSGEYNEQFFGPGTRLTVL.

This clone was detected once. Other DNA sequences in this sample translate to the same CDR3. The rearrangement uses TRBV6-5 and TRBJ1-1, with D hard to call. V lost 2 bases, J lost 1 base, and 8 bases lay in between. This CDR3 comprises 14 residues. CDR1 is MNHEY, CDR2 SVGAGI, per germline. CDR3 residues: CASSYGTGNTEAFF. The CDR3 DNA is TGTGCCAGCAGTTACGGTACGGGGAACACTGAAGCTTTCTTT.

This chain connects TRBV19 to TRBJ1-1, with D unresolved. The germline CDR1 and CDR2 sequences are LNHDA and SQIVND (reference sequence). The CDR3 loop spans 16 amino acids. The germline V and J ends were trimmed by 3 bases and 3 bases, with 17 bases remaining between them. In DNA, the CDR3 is TGTGCCAGTAGTATCCGGGCCGCGATTCACTACACTGAAGCTTTCTTT. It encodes CASSIRAAIHYTEAFF.

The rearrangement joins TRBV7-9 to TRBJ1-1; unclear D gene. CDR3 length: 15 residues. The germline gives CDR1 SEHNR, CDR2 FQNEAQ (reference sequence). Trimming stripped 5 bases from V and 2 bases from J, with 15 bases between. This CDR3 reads CASSGLSAGNTEAFF. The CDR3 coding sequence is TGTGCCAGCAGCGGACTTTCTGCGGGAAACACTGAAGCTTTCTTT.